These T cell receptor beta chains were read from a single sample in a study of shared clonotypes between healthy human individuals. Profiling relied on immunoSEQ multiplex PCR, and the TCRdb table lists in-frame clones only, not all of them. In the table there are around 2,100,000 clones, approximately 94% of which are singletons. Sequencing was done on a sample of naive CD8+ T cells sorted from blood. These receptors all stem from a man between 18 and 29 years old in good health. Both conserved end residues are part of each CDR3. Fields, in order: CDR3 protein, D gene, V gene, J gene. D genes are given only for firm matches.

CDR3aa: CAISESLGLADNEQFF
d_gene: TRBD2
v_gene: TRBV10-3
j_gene: TRBJ2-1

CDR3aa: CASSSGQGMDGYTF
d_gene: TRBD1
v_gene: TRBV5-4
j_gene: TRBJ1-2

CDR3aa: CASSEHLSYEQYF
d_gene: NA
v_gene: TRBV10-1
j_gene: TRBJ2-7

CDR3aa: CASRTTSGYTDTQYF
d_gene: TRBD2
v_gene: TRBV7-8
j_gene: TRBJ2-3

CDR3aa: CASSSRESNQPQHF
d_gene: NA
v_gene: TRBV28
j_gene: TRBJ1-5

CDR3aa: CASSLSGGHSYEQYF
d_gene: NA
v_gene: TRBV11-2
j_gene: TRBJ2-7

CDR3aa: CASSLTGGLAEAFF
d_gene: TRBD1
v_gene: TRBV7-6
j_gene: TRBJ1-1

CDR3aa: CASSFGGAYEQYF
d_gene: NA
v_gene: TRBV5-4
j_gene: TRBJ2-7

CDR3aa: CATSRASEGTPDEQYF
d_gene: NA
v_gene: TRBV15
j_gene: TRBJ2-7

CDR3aa: CASRFRGKDEKLFF
d_gene: TRBD1
v_gene: TRBV6-5
j_gene: TRBJ1-4

CDR3aa: CASSLLGTSGRSVVHEQFF
d_gene: TRBD2
v_gene: TRBV5-1
j_gene: TRBJ2-1

CDR3aa: CASSTSVAYEQYF
d_gene: NA
v_gene: TRBV7-8
j_gene: TRBJ2-7

CDR3aa: CASSYGEGEQYF
d_gene: NA
v_gene: TRBV6-5
j_gene: TRBJ2-7

CDR3aa: CASSRLAGANEQFF
d_gene: TRBD2
v_gene: TRBV7-3
j_gene: TRBJ2-1

CDR3aa: CASSPRTGFNEQFF
d_gene: TRBD1
v_gene: TRBV13
j_gene: TRBJ2-1

CDR3aa: CASSQGGDFQPQHF
d_gene: NA
v_gene: TRBV4-1
j_gene: TRBJ1-5

CDR3aa: CASSTGTEAFF
d_gene: NA
v_gene: TRBV27
j_gene: TRBJ1-1

CDR3aa: CASSTWDRGTGELFF
d_gene: TRBD1
v_gene: TRBV5-1
j_gene: TRBJ2-2

CDR3aa: CASSLVDRSYEQYF
d_gene: NA
v_gene: TRBV5-6
j_gene: TRBJ2-7

CDR3aa: CASRDRDRDEQYF
d_gene: NA
v_gene: TRBV2
j_gene: TRBJ2-7

CDR3aa: CASSSYTGELFF
d_gene: NA
v_gene: TRBV7-6
j_gene: TRBJ2-2

CDR3aa: CASSDRDYLQETQYF
d_gene: TRBD2
v_gene: TRBV6-1
j_gene: TRBJ2-5

CDR3aa: CASSIGTTSYNEQFF
d_gene: TRBD2
v_gene: TRBV19
j_gene: TRBJ2-1

CDR3aa: CASSMVAASTDTQYF
d_gene: NA
v_gene: TRBV19
j_gene: TRBJ2-3

CDR3aa: CASSQDPSGGAYQETQYF
d_gene: TRBD2
v_gene: TRBV14
j_gene: TRBJ2-5

CDR3aa: CAWSVGNVAPLHF
d_gene: NA
v_gene: TRBV30
j_gene: TRBJ1-6

CDR3aa: CASSGWTSGYLETQYF
d_gene: TRBD2
v_gene: TRBV5-6
j_gene: TRBJ2-5

CDR3aa: CASSRPLTDTQYF
d_gene: NA
v_gene: TRBV13
j_gene: TRBJ2-3

CDR3aa: CASRTKIGQGVQPQHF
d_gene: TRBD1
v_gene: TRBV28
j_gene: TRBJ1-5

CDR3aa: CASSQDSLEGTGELFF
d_gene: NA
v_gene: TRBV4-3
j_gene: TRBJ2-2

CDR3aa: CASSLAGYNQPQHF
d_gene: NA
v_gene: TRBV5-6
j_gene: TRBJ1-5

CDR3aa: CASSLASTDTQYF
d_gene: NA
v_gene: TRBV7-9
j_gene: TRBJ2-3

CDR3aa: CASFTLGLQGYTF
d_gene: NA
v_gene: TRBV6-6
j_gene: TRBJ1-2

CDR3aa: CASSLGQGNYGYTF
d_gene: TRBD1
v_gene: TRBV2
j_gene: TRBJ1-2

CDR3aa: CSVELIDVGIYNEQFF
d_gene: NA
v_gene: TRBV29-1
j_gene: TRBJ2-1

CDR3aa: CANRDRAYGYTF
d_gene: TRBD1
v_gene: TRBV28
j_gene: TRBJ1-2

CDR3aa: CASSNREGTEAFF
d_gene: NA
v_gene: TRBV2
j_gene: TRBJ1-1

CDR3aa: CASSAGLAGSNEQFF
d_gene: TRBD2
v_gene: TRBV5-4
j_gene: TRBJ2-1

CDR3aa: CASSDENTDTQYF
d_gene: NA
v_gene: TRBV7-3
j_gene: TRBJ2-3

CDR3aa: CASSQGTGVSGELFF
d_gene: TRBD1
v_gene: TRBV4-3
j_gene: TRBJ2-2

CDR3aa: CASSPNTGELFF
d_gene: NA
v_gene: TRBV18
j_gene: TRBJ2-2

CDR3aa: CASSLYGRVESNTEAFF
d_gene: NA
v_gene: TRBV27
j_gene: TRBJ1-1

CDR3aa: CASSEANRGDEQYF
d_gene: TRBD1
v_gene: TRBV2
j_gene: TRBJ2-7

CDR3aa: CASSQTGVETQYF
d_gene: TRBD1
v_gene: TRBV2
j_gene: TRBJ2-5

CDR3aa: CASSFTRTGYEQYF
d_gene: NA
v_gene: TRBV27
j_gene: TRBJ2-7

CDR3aa: CAISESLGGTDTEAFF
d_gene: NA
v_gene: TRBV10-3
j_gene: TRBJ1-1

CDR3aa: CASSTSESSYEQYF
d_gene: TRBD2
v_gene: TRBV6-6
j_gene: TRBJ2-7